Reported below is one TCR beta chain. This entry comes from a study of preoperative IRX-2 immunotherapy in early breast cancer. Trimming took 7 bases from V and 4 from J, leaving 13 bases between them. CDR3 length: 13 amino acids. Germline loops: CDR1 MNHNY, CDR2 SVGAGI (reference sequence). Stated treatment: preoperative locoregional IRX-2 cytokine immunotherapy. Samples came from a phase Ib trial of preoperative locoregional IRX-2 cytokine immunotherapy. The data were produced by immunoSEQ multiplex PCR, yet TCRdb's version contains in-frame clones alone and is incomplete. The table shows under 30,000 clones, with around 90% occurring only once.

This chain links TRBV6-6 with TRBJ1-1; weak D call: TRBD1 (5 bases). The sample consisted of tumor tissue, taken after IRX-2 immunotherapy. This sequence originates from a human donor with breast cancer. The CDR3 here is CASTAPGGTEAFF. Here the CDR3 DNA reads TGTGCCAGCACCGCCCCGGGGGGCACTGAAGCTTTCTTT.